This T cell receptor beta chain was observed in a study of shared clonotypes between healthy human individuals. Donors, without exception, were Caucasian adults residing in Nashville, Tennessee. The run depth of the assay was deep. Each sorted subset replicate got 200 ng genomic DNA, roughly 30,000 genomes. The data were produced by immunoSEQ multiplex PCR, yet TCRdb's version contains in-frame clones alone and is incomplete. The sample lists about 660,000 clones, around 74% occurring once. In its sample, this clone was seen once. V shed 5 bases and J 7 bases; nucleotides not matched to a gene: 10. CDR3 length: 15 residues. Germline V gene sequence: CDR1 SGHAT, CDR2 FQNNGV.

The rearrangement uses TRBV11-2 and TRBJ2-1; 8 bases agree with TRBD2. Material: memory CD4+ T cells sorted from blood. Subset here: CD45RA-negative fraction. The TCR originated in a woman younger than 45 in good health. CDR3 loop: CASSLTAGESNEQFF. The CDR3 bases are TGTGCCAGCAGCCTCACAGCGGGAGAGTCGAATGAGCAGTTCTTC.